The present TCR beta chain was sequenced within a study of identical twins (dated by TCRdb to about 2016). Some background on the complete study: To test whether fetal clonotypes persist, this study deep-sequenced TCR alpha and beta repertoires from monozygotic twins, from unrelated adults of various ages, and from cord blood. Replicate twin experiments were performed at different times using different library preparation protocols to rule out contamination. What the research found in general, with its limitations: Out-of-frame TCR alpha sharing in monozygotic twins was systematically underestimated by recombination models, whereas sharing between unrelated individuals was in agreement with the recombination models. Zero-insertion analyses could be partly confounded by invariant T cells such as MAIT and iNKT, though diverse VJ usage argued against such confounding for most clonotypes. Out-of-frame TCR alpha sequences shared between twins showed an excess of low generation-probability sequences compared with coincidental sharing between unrelated individuals. Because the same donors could not be followed over many years, the conclusions relied on cross-sectional statistical analysis. Fewer insertions were carried by abundant cord blood beta clonotypes; a weaker similar trend was observed in young adult naive repertoires, while no such trend was observed in memory repertoires. The excess sharing between twins in beta out-of-frame sequences was weaker because fewer shared sequences reduced the signal-to-noise ratio.

The germline V gene specifies KGHSH as CDR1 and LQKENI as CDR2. Its CDR3 holds 14 amino acids, cysteine through phenylalanine. The only DNA kept is the CDR3, 42 bases in frame from the first base. Libraries came from 5' RACE. Instrument on record: Illumina HiSeq 2000. Template switching introduced a universal primer binding site; the final cDNA contained a unique molecular identifier, enabling accurate counting of TCR cDNA molecules. Specific primers in the conserved constant-segment region were used to synthesize first-strand cDNA for the TCR alpha and beta chains. To control for contamination, every cDNA library carried two barcodes: a SMART-Mk sample barcode plus Illumina barcodes. TruSeq adapter sequences, together with Illumina sample barcodes, were added in two successive PCR steps. TCR alpha and beta cDNA libraries were sequenced on the Illumina HiSeq platform with custom primers. The original methods were these. MiGEC processed the raw reads to extract unique molecular identifiers, while MiXCR was used to determine the CDR3 positions. Recombination models were inferred per individual with the repgenHMM and IGoR tools using an EM algorithm. Shared clonotypes were analyzed with the tcR package in R, and sharing was normalized by the product of cloneset sizes. Out-of-frame nonproductive sequences were analyzed to study raw recombination free of thymic and clonal selection effects. The public reads were run again by TCRdb, first through fastp at Q25 and then through MiXCR, and only productive beta chains were kept. Rows with one shared CDR3 protein collapse into an entry with the most common genes and DNA. These V and J calls rely on TCRdb rather than the paper's analysis. The sample table lists 1.5 million to 2 million distinct CDR3 sequences, roughly a third of them with a count of one. 0.27% of the sample comes from the top ten.

In the case of this clonotype: It lacks a known antigen. Compared with germline, one end of the junction differs, possibly owing to a read error.

All donors were healthy Caucasians. The sequencing input was cord blood. This receptor was taken from a newborn girl in good health. This chain joins TRBV18 to TRBJ2-7, with 10 junctional bases fitting TRBD1. The CDR3 loop reads CANSPRTGGYEQYF. The DNA sequence is given as TGTGCCAACTCACCCAGGACAGGGGGCTACGAGCAGTACTTC.